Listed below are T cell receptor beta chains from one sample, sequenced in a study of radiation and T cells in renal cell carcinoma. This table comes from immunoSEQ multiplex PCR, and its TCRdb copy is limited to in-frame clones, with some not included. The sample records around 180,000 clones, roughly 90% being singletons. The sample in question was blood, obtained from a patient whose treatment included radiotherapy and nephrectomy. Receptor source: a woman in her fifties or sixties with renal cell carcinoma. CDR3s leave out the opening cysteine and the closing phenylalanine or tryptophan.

cdr3_aa: ASSAGTGVDTQY
v_call: TRBV6-1

cdr3_aa: ADNEEGVRDGYT
v_call: TRBV7-2

cdr3_aa: ASQRGVGGYT
v_call: TRBV6-5

cdr3_aa: ASSAGLDGYT
v_call: TRBV2

cdr3_aa: ASSPPLDRGGELF
v_call: TRBV21-1

cdr3_aa: ASSERRGRLETQY
v_call: TRBV2

cdr3_aa: ASSPPPRTPKATNEKLF
v_call: TRBV18

cdr3_aa: ASYRQGKYWELF
v_call: TRBV6-1

cdr3_aa: ASSYRVDATEAF
v_call: TRBV6-5

cdr3_aa: ASSWDTNNSPLH
v_call: TRBV7-9

cdr3_aa: ASSSNSYEQY
v_call: TRBV18

cdr3_aa: ASSHPAGPSGNTIY
v_call: TRBV7-2

cdr3_aa: ASSLGQGEGWADTQY
v_call: TRBV5-4

cdr3_aa: ASSDVWGNEQF
v_call: TRBV2

cdr3_aa: ASSIVGGQMGMNTEAF
v_call: TRBV19

cdr3_aa: ASSLGGRMNTEAF
v_call: TRBV7-2

cdr3_aa: ASSYGGYRRAF
v_call: TRBV6-5

cdr3_aa: ASSYSGQGNYEQY
v_call: TRBV6-5

cdr3_aa: ASSLAGRSNQPQH
v_call: TRBV5-1

cdr3_aa: ASSQDLGAPETQY
v_call: TRBV4-2

cdr3_aa: ASSPGQELGYT
v_call: TRBV5-1

cdr3_aa: ATEGYTEAF
v_call: TRBV6-6

cdr3_aa: ASSLVGVEEKLF
v_call: TRBV5-6

cdr3_aa: ASSRGADRGNSPLH
v_call: TRBV19

cdr3_aa: ASSLGSGGVEETQY
v_call: TRBV7-9

cdr3_aa: ASSSAGQGRNTIY
v_call: TRBV13

cdr3_aa: ASSLGTSGYNEQF
v_call: TRBV7-8

cdr3_aa: AGNIAGLDYGYT
v_call: TRBV7-9

cdr3_aa: ASNSRDNYNEQF
v_call: TRBV2